This entry features one T cell receptor beta chain sequence. This sequence may be a read error, since a much larger clone differs from it by one base. The CDR3 does not close with the conserved phenylalanine or tryptophan, likely indicating a read error. The time point is: newly diagnosed GD, antithyroid drugs for less than 3 months. From PBMCs, RNA was extracted and then used to make the TCR library. American Thyroid Association guidelines defined how Graves' disease was diagnosed. The CDR3 is 16 residues long. V shed 2 bases and J 3 bases; nucleotides not matched to a gene: 5. Sequencing libraries for TCR beta were prepared with iRepertoire HTBI primers and Arm-PCR of CDR3 regions. TCRdb redid the calling of the multiplex PCR reads with MiXCR, one entry per CDR3 protein. Altogether 550,000 to 600,000 distinct CDR3 sequences are present, around 16% being singletons, with the ten largest covering around 12%.

The data belong to a study of regulatory T cells in long-lasting Graves disease. This same sample was also part of a study on T cells in Graves' hyperthyroidism and ophthalmopathy. Per that study: Blood held most thyroid clonotypes expanded above 0.001 frequency. The model predicted ophthalmopathy a median roughly six months before onset.

The chain is built from TRBV12-3 or TRBV12-4 and TRBJ2-3, with 10 bases matching TRBD2. The sample was peripheral blood mononuclear cells (PBMCs), taken at new diagnosis, from a patient treated with antithyroid drugs. This receptor was identified in a man in his late teens or twenties with Graves disease. The CDR3 sequence: CASSLLAGVGTDTQYL. Written as DNA, the CDR3 is TGTGCCAGCAGTTTACTAGCGGGAGTAGGAACAGATACGCAGTATTTG.